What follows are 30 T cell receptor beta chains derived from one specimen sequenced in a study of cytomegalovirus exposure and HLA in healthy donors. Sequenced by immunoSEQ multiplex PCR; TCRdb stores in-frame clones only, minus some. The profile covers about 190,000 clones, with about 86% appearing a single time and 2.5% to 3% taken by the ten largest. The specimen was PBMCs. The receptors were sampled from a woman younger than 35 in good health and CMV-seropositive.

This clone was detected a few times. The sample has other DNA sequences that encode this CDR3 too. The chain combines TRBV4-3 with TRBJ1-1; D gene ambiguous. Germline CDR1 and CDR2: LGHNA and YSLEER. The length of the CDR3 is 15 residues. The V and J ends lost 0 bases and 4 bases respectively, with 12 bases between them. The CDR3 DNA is TGCGCCAGCAGCCAAGAAAACCGGGGTTTCACTGAAGCTTTCTTT. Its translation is CASSQENRGFTEAFF.

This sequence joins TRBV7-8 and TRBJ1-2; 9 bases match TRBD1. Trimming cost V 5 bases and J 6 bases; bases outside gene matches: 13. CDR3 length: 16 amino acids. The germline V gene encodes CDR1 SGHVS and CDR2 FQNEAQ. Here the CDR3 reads CASSRLFSRDRDGYTF. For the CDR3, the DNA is TGTGCCAGCAGCCGCCTTTTTTCCAGGGACAGGGATGGCTACACCTTC.

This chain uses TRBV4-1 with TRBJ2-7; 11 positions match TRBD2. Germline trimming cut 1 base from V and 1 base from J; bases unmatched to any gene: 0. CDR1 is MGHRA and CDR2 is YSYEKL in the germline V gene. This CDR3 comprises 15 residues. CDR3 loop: CASSQGLAGSYEQYF. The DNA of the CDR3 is TGCGCCAGCAGCCAAGGACTAGCGGGGTCCTACGAGCAGTACTTC.

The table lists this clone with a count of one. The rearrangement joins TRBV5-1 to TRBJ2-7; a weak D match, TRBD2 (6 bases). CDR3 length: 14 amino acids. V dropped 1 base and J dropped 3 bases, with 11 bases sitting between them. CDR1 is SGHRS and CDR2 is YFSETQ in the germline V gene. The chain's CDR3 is CASSLNGGVYEQYF. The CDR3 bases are TGCGCCAGCAGCTTGAACGGGGGAGTCTACGAGCAGTACTTC.

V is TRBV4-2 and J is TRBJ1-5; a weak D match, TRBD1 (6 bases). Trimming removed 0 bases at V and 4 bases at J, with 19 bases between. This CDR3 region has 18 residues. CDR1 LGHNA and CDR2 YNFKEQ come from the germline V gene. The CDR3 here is CASSQDPRTVGLNQPQHF. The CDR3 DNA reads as TGTGCCAGCAGCCAAGATCCCAGGACAGTCGGCCTGAATCAGCCCCAGCATTTT.

The CDR3 loop reads CASSPDRTYEQYF. In nucleotides, the CDR3 is TGTGCCAGCAGCCCCGACAGAACCTACGAGCAGTACTTC. This chain links TRBV11-2 with TRBJ2-7; a weak D match, TRBD1 (5 bases). Trimming removed 5 bases at V and 2 bases at J, with 10 bases between. This CDR3 is built from 13 residues. The germline CDR1 and CDR2 sequences are SGHAT and FQNNGV.

The CDR3 region is CASSYLAGGSTGELFF. The CDR3 DNA is TGTGCCAGCAGTTACCTAGCGGGGGGGTCCACCGGGGAGCTGTTTTTT. V gene TRBV27 combines with J gene TRBJ2-2; 12 nucleotides match TRBD2. V lost 4 bases, J lost 4 bases, and 4 bases stayed unmatched. The germline gives CDR1 MNHEY, CDR2 SMNVEV (reference sequence). This CDR3 contains 16 residues.

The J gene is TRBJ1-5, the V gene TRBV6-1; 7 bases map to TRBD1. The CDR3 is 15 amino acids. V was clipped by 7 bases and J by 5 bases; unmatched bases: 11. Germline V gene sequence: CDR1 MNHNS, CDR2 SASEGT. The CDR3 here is CASTEDRAIYQPQHF. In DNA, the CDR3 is TGTGCCAGCACCGAAGACAGGGCGATATATCAGCCCCAGCATTTT.

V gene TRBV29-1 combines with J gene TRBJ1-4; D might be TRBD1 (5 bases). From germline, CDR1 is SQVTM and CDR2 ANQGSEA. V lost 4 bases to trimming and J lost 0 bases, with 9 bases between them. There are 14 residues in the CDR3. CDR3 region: CSVGGQTTNEKLFF. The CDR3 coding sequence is TGCAGCGTTGGGGGCCAGACAACTAATGAAAAACTGTTTTTT. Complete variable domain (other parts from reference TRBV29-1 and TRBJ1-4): SAVISQKPSRDICQRGTSLTIQCQVDSQVTMMFWYRQQPGQSLTLIATANQGSEATYESGFVIDKFPISRPNLTFSTLTVSNMSPEDSSIYLCSVGGQTTNEKLFFGSGTQLSVL.

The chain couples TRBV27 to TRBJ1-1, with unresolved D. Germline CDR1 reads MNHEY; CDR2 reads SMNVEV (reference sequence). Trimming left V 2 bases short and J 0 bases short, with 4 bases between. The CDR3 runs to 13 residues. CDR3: CASSLDMNTEAFF. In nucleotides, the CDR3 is TGTGCCAGCAGTTTAGACATGAACACTGAAGCTTTCTTT.

The CDR3 DNA sequence: TGCGCCAGCAGCGGGACAGGGGAGCCCTACAATGAGCAGTTCTTC. The encoded protein is CASSGTGEPYNEQFF. V usage is TRBV5-1 and J usage is TRBJ2-1, with 10 bases matching TRBD1. The CDR3 consists of 15 residues. Germline loops: CDR1 SGHRS, CDR2 YFSETQ. Trimming took 4 bases from V and 2 from J; bases not matched to a gene: 3.

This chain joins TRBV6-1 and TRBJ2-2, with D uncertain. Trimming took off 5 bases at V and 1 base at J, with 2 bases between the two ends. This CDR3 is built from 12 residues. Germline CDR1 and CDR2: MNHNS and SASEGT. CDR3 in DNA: TGTGCCAGCAGTCGGAACACCGGGGAGCTGTTTTTT. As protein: CASSRNTGELFF.

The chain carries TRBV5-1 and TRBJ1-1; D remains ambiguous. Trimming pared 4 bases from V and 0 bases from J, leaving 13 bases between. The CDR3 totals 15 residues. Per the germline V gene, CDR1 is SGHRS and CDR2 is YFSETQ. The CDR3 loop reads CASSPRMGMNTEAFF. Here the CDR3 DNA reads TGCGCCAGCAGCCCGCGGATGGGTATGAACACTGAAGCTTTCTTT.

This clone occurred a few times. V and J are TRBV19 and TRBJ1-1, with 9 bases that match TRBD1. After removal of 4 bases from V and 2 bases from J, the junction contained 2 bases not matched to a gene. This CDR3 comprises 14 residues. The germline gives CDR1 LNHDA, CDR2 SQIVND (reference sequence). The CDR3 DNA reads TGTGCCAGTAGTACACAGGGGGCCAACACTGAAGCTTTCTTT. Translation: CASSTQGANTEAFF.

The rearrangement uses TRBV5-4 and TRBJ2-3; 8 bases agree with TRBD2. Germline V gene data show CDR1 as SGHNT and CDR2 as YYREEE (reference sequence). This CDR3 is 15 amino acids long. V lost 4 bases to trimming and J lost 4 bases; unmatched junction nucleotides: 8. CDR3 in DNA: TGTGCCAGCAGCGTCGGGGGGGCTAGGGCAGATACGCAGTATTTT. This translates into CASSVGGARADTQYF. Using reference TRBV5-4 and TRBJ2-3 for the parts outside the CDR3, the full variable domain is ETGVTQSPTHLIKTRGQQVTLRCSSQSGHNTVSWYQQALGQGPQFIFQYYREEENGRGNFPPRFSGLQFPNYSSELNVNALELDDSALYLCASSVGGARADTQYFGPGTRLTVL.

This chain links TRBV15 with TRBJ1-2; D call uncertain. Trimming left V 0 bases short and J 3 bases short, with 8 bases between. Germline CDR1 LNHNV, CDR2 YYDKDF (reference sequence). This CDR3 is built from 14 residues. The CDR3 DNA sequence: TGTGCCACCAGCAGAGATCACACCGACTATGGCTACACCTTC. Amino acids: CATSRDHTDYGYTF. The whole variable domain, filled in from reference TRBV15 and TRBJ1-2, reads DAMVIQNPRYQVTQFGKPVTLSCSQTLNHNVMYWYQQKSSQAPKLLFHYYDKDFNNEADTPDNFQSRRPNTSFCFLDIRSPGLGDTAMYLCATSRDHTDYGYTFGSGTRLTVV.

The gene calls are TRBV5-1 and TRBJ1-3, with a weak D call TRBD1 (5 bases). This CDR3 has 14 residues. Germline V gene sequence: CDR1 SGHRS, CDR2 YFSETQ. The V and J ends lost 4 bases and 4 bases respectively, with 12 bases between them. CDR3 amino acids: CASSDGGVGNTIYF. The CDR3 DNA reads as TGCGCCAGCAGCGACGGGGGTGTGGGAAACACCATATATTTT. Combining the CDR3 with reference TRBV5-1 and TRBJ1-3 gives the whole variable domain KAGVTQTPRYLIKTRGQQVTLSCSPISGHRSVSWYQQTPGQGLQFLFEYFSETQRNKGNFPGRFSGRQFSNSRSEMNVSTLELGDSALYLCASSDGGVGNTIYFGEGSWLTVV.

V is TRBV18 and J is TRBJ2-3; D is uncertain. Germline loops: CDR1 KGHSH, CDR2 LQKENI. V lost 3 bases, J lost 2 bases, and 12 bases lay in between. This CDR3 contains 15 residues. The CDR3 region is CASSPRVADTDTQYF. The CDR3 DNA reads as TGTGCCAGCTCACCGCGTGTCGCTGACACAGATACGCAGTATTTT. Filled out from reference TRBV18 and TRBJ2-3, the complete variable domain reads NAGVMQNPRHLVRRRGQEARLRCSPMKGHSHVYWYRQLPEEGLKFMVYLQKENIIDESGMPKERFSAEFPKEGPSILRIQQVVRGDSAAYFCASSPRVADTDTQYFGPGTRLTVL.

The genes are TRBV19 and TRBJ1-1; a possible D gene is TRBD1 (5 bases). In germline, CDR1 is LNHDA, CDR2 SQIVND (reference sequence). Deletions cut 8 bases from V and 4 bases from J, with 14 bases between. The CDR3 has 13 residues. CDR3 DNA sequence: TGTGCCAGTTCTCAGGGAATGAGCACTGAAGCTTTCTTT. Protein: CASSQGMSTEAFF. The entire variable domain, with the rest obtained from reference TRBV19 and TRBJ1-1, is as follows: DGGITQSPKYLFRKEGQNVTLSCEQNLNHDAMYWYRQDPGQGLRLIYYSQIVNDFQKGDIAEGYSVSREKKESFPLTVTSAQKNPTAFYLCASSQGMSTEAFFGQGTRLTVV.

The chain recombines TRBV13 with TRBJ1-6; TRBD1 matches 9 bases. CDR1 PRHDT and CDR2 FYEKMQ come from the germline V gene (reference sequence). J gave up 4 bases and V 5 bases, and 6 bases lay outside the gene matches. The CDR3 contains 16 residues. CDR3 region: CASSARDREYNSPLHF. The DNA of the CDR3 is TGTGCCAGCAGCGCCCGGGACAGGGAATATAATTCACCCCTCCACTTT.

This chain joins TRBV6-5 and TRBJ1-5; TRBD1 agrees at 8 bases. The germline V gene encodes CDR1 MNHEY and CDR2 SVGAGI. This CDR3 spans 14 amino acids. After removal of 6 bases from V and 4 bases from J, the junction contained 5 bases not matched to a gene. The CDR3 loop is CASRPGGSNQPQHF. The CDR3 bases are TGTGCCAGCAGACCAGGGGGCTCGAATCAGCCCCAGCATTTT.

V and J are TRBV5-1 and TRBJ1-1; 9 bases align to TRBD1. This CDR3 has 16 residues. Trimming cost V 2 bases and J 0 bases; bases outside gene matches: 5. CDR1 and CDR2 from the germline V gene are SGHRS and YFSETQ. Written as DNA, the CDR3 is TGCGCCAGCAGCTTAGGACAGGGGATAATGAACACTGAAGCTTTCTTT. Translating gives CASSLGQGIMNTEAFF.

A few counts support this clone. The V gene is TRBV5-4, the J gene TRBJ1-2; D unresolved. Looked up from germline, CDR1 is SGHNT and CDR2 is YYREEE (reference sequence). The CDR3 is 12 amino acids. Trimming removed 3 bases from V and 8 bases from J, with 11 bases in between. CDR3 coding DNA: TGTGCCAGCAGCTCAAGCGCGGTGGGCTACACCTTC. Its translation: CASSSSAVGYTF.

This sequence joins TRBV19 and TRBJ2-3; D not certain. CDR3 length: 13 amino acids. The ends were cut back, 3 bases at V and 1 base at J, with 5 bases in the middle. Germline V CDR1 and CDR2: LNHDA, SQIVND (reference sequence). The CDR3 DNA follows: TGTGCCAGTAGTATCTATGGCACAGATACGCAGTATTTT. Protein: CASSIYGTDTQYF.

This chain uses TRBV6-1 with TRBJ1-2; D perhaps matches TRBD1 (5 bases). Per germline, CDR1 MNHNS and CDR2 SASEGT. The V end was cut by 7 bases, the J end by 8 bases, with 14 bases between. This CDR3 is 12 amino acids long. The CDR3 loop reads CASTPGPLGYTF. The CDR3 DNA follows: TGTGCCAGCACCCCAGGGCCCTTGGGCTACACCTTC.

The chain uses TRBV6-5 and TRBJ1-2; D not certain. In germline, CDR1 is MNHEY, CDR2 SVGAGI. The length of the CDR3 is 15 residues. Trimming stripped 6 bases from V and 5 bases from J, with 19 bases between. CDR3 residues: CASRAGLEGGYGYTF. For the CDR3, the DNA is TGTGCCAGCAGAGCTGGGCTTGAGGGAGGTTATGGCTACACCTTC.

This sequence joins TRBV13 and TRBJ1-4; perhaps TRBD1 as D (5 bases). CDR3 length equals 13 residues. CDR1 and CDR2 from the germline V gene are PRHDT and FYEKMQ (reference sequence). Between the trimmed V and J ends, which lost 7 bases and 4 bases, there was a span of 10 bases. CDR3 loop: CASTQGSNEKLFF. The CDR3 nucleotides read TGTGCCAGCACCCAGGGAAGTAATGAAAAACTGTTTTTT.

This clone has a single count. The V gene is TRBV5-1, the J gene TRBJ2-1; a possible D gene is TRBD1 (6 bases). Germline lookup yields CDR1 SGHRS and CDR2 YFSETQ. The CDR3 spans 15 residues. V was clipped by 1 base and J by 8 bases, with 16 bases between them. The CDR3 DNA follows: TGCGCCAGCAGCTTGCAAGGAACAGGGCCCGATGAGCAGTTCTTC. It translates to CASSLQGTGPDEQFF.

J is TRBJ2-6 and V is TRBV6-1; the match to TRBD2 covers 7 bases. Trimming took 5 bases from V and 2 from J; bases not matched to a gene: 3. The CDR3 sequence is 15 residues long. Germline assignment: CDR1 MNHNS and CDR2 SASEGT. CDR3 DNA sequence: TGTGCCAGCAGTCAGGCGGGGGCTGGGGCCAACGTCCTGACTTTC. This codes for CASSQAGAGANVLTF.

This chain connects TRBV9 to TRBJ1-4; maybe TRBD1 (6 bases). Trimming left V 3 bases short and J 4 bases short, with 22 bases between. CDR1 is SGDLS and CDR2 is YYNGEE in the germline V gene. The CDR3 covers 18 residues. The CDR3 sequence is CASSAAGAMLGHNEKLFF. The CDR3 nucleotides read TGTGCCAGCAGCGCCGCAGGGGCCATGCTAGGACATAATGAAAAACTGTTTTTT.